Listed below are T cell receptor beta chains from one sample, sequenced in a study of cytomegalovirus exposure and HLA in healthy donors. Generated by immunoSEQ multiplex PCR, the TCRdb table keeps only in-frame clones and is missing some. Altogether about 160,000 clones are present, 84% being singletons, with the ten largest covering about 6.8%. Material for sequencing was PBMCs. All receptors derive from a man aged 45 to 65 in good health and CMV-seropositive. Both conserved end residues are part of each CDR3. A D gene is named only where the DNA matches it firmly. Some rows mark clone size as missing; the rest say once, few, many or name a class of expanded clone.

once | TRBJ2-7 | TRBV14 | TRBD2 | CASGGGLYEQYF | TGTGCCAGCGGCGGGGGTCTCTACGAGCAGTACTTC
NA | TRBJ2-5 | TRBV6-6 | TRBD2 | CASSYDRLAQETQYF | TGTGCCAGCAGTTACGACCGACTAGCCCAAGAGACCCAGTACTTC
few | TRBJ2-7 | TRBV4-1 | NA | CASSPLREPHEQYF | TGCGCCAGCAGCCCCCTGAGGGAGCCCCACGAGCAGTACTTC
few | TRBJ2-5 | TRBV11-2 | TRBD2 | CASSSGTSGRGETQYF | TGTGCCAGCAGCTCGGGGACTAGCGGGAGGGGAGAGACCCAGTACTTC
NA | TRBJ1-1 | TRBV9 | NA | CASSVGGFTEAFF | TGTGCCAGCAGCGTAGGAGGGTTCACTGAAGCTTTCTTT
NA | TRBJ2-5 | TRBV6-1 | NA | CASSERAPLLGIRETQYF | TGTGCCAGCAGTGAGAGGGCACCGTTACTAGGAATCAGGGAGACCCAGTACTTC
once | TRBJ2-1 | TRBV15 | NA | CATSKGRDGYNEQFF | TGTGCCACCAGCAAGGGGCGGGATGGGTACAATGAGCAGTTCTTC
NA | TRBJ2-3 | TRBV5-1 | NA | CASSISGTSTDTQYF | TGCGCCAGCAGTATTAGCGGAACTAGCACAGATACGCAGTATTTT
NA | TRBJ1-1 | TRBV7-2 | NA | CASSFGENTEAFF | TGTGCCAGCAGCTTCGGAGAGAACACTGAAGCTTTCTTT
NA | TRBJ2-1 | TRBV5-8 | TRBD2 | CASSAIAGAHNEQFF | TGTGCCAGCAGCGCAATAGCGGGAGCTCACAATGAGCAGTTCTTC
NA | TRBJ1-2 | TRBV10-1 | NA | CASSPDSYGYTF | TGCGCCAGCAGCCCGGACAGCTATGGCTACACCTTC
NA | TRBJ2-5 | TRBV5-4 | NA | CASSFGVEETQYF | TGTGCCAGCAGCTTCGGGGTTGAAGAGACCCAGTACTTC
NA | TRBJ2-3 | TRBV5-4 | NA | CASSLAKGVWTDTQYF | TGTGCCAGCAGCTTGGCGAAGGGGGTTTGGACAGATACGCAGTATTTT
many | TRBJ2-1 | TRBV7-7 | TRBD1 | CASSPSNRGDEQFF | TGTGCTAGCAGCCCGAGTAACAGGGGTGATGAGCAGTTCTTC
NA | TRBJ2-7 | TRBV9 | NA | CASSVVPGEGQYF | TGTGCCAGCAGCGTAGTTCCGGGGGAAGGGCAGTACTTC
NA | TRBJ1-2 | TRBV25-1 | NA | CASSEGQNYGYTF | TGTGCCAGCAGTGAAGGGCAAAACTATGGCTACACCTTC
NA | TRBJ2-1 | TRBV6-5 | NA | CASSPQRLSEQFF | TGTGCCAGCAGTCCGCAACGACTTAGTGAGCAGTTCTTC
NA | TRBJ2-5 | TRBV2 | TRBD2 | CASSTSGGGTETQYF | TGTGCCAGCAGTACATCCGGGGGGGGAACGGAGACCCAGTACTTC
NA | TRBJ1-1 | TRBV7-8 | TRBD1 | CASSGDRGSGNTEAFF | TGTGCCAGCAGCGGCGACAGGGGGTCGGGGAACACTGAAGCTTTCTTT
NA | TRBJ1-2 | TRBV7-9 | NA | CASTPGTRKGGYTF | TGTGCCAGCACTCCAGGGACACGAAAGGGTGGCTACACCTTC
NA | TRBJ2-3 | TRBV6-6 | TRBD2 | CASRVAGSSTDTQYF | TGTGCCAGCAGAGTAGCGGGGTCTAGCACAGATACGCAGTATTTT
NA | TRBJ2-1 | TRBV4-1 | TRBD2 | CASSPLLAGGDNEQFF | TGCGCCAGCAGCCCACTACTAGCGGGAGGGGACAATGAGCAGTTCTTC
NA | TRBJ1-2 | TRBV6-1 | NA | CASTAGFGYTF | TGTGCCAGCACCGCGGGTTTTGGCTACACCTTC
NA | TRBJ1-5 | TRBV18 | TRBD1 | CASSSQGDSNQPQHF | TGTGCCAGCTCATCACAGGGGGATAGCAATCAGCCCCAGCATTTT
NA | TRBJ1-1 | TRBV30 | NA | CAWSAGGLRQNTEAFF | TGTGCCTGGAGTGCTGGGGGGTTAAGACAGAACACTGAAGCTTTCTTT
once | TRBJ2-1 | TRBV5-1 | NA | CASSRQSSYNEQFF | TGCGCCAGCAGCCGACAAAGCTCCTACAATGAGCAGTTCTTC
NA | TRBJ2-2 | TRBV9 | TRBD1 | CASSVGQGNTGELFF | TGTGCCAGCAGCGTTGGACAGGGGAACACCGGGGAGCTGTTTTTT
NA | TRBJ2-3 | TRBV5-1 | TRBD2 | CASSLAGTSSDTRYF | TGCGCCAGCAGCTTGGCGGGGACTAGTTCAGATACGCGGTATTTT
NA | TRBJ2-2 | TRBV14 | TRBD1 | CASRVTGGRTGELFF | TGTGCCAGCAGGGTCACAGGGGGCCGAACCGGGGAGCTGTTTTTT
NA | TRBJ1-4 | TRBV19 | TRBD1 | CASSLTGGHEKLFF | TGTGCCAGTAGTTTGACAGGGGGCCATGAAAAACTGTTTTTT
NA | TRBJ1-5 | TRBV7-8 | TRBD1 | CASSPTGGVGQPQHF | TGTGCCAGCAGCCCCACAGGGGGCGTTGGTCAGCCCCAGCATTTT
NA | TRBJ1-1 | TRBV15 | NA | CATSSPGKSRGTEAFF | TGTGCCACCAGCAGTCCAGGGAAGTCCAGGGGAACTGAAGCTTTCTTT
NA | TRBJ1-1 | TRBV9 | NA | CASSVGEGKDTEAFF | TGTGCCAGCAGCGTAGGAGAGGGTAAAGACACTGAAGCTTTCTTT
NA | TRBJ2-3 | TRBV5-1 | NA | CASSLGQSTDTQYF | TGCGCCAGCAGCTTGGGACAGAGCACAGATACGCAGTATTTT
NA | TRBJ2-3 | TRBV30 | TRBD2 | CACSLAGGTDTQYF | TGTGCCTGTTCACTAGCGGGAGGGACAGATACGCAGTATTTT
NA | TRBJ1-2 | TRBV5-4 | NA | CASSFDRDYGYTF | TGTGCCAGCAGCTTCGACAGAGACTATGGCTACACCTTC
few | TRBJ2-7 | TRBV2 | NA | CASSVHSGTYEQYF | TGTGCCAGCAGTGTACACTCCGGGACCTACGAGCAGTACTTC
many | TRBJ2-1 | TRBV7-9 | TRBD2 | CASSSLAGGRVEQFF | TGTGCCAGCAGCTCGCTAGCGGGAGGGCGGGTTGAGCAGTTCTTC
NA | TRBJ1-1 | TRBV5-1 | NA | CASSSQGNEAFF | TGCGCCAGCAGCTCACAGGGAAACGAAGCTTTCTTT
NA | TRBJ2-2 | TRBV2 | TRBD2 | CASSDPSGNTGELFF | TGTGCCAGCAGTGACCCTAGCGGAAACACCGGGGAGCTGTTTTTT
NA | TRBJ1-4 | TRBV18 | TRBD1 | CASSPSTGVDEKLFF | TGTGCCAGCTCACCATCAACAGGGGTCGACGAAAAACTGTTTTTT
NA | TRBJ1-1 | TRBV7-2 | TRBD1 | CASRGQGDYAEAFF | TGTGCCAGCAGGGGCCAGGGGGATTATGCGGAAGCTTTCTTT
NA | TRBJ2-7 | TRBV7-2 | TRBD1 | CASSSALTGGHEQYF | TGTGCCAGCAGCTCAGCCCTGACAGGGGGCCACGAGCAGTACTTC
NA | TRBJ1-2 | TRBV29-1 | TRBD1 | CSVRWGDRSYGYTF | TGCAGCGTACGCTGGGGGGACAGGAGCTATGGCTACACCTTC
NA | TRBJ1-3 | TRBV28 | NA | CASSPDRHSGNTIYF | TGTGCCAGCAGCCCCGACAGACACTCTGGAAACACCATATATTTT
NA | TRBJ1-2 | TRBV19 | NA | CASSTVGRTAQGYTF | TGTGCCAGTAGTACCGTCGGACGGACTGCCCAGGGCTACACCTTC
NA | TRBJ2-2 | TRBV9 | TRBD2 | CASRASGANTGELFF | TGTGCCAGCAGGGCTAGCGGAGCGAACACCGGGGAGCTGTTTTTT
NA | TRBJ2-5 | TRBV29-1 | NA | CSVRQGGETQYF | TGCAGCGTGAGACAGGGAGGAGAGACCCAGTACTTC
NA | TRBJ2-2 | TRBV29-1 | TRBD2 | CSVQNPAGEGTGELFF | TGCAGCGTCCAAAATCCCGCGGGAGAGGGCACCGGGGAGCTGTTTTTT
NA | TRBJ2-5 | TRBV7-8 | NA | CASSSRQETQYF | TGTGCCAGCAGCTCCCGTCAAGAGACCCAGTACTTC
NA | TRBJ1-1 | TRBV5-1 | NA | CASSLAPGGEIEAFF | TGCGCCAGCAGCTTGGCCCCGGGAGGGGAAATAGAAGCTTTCTTT
NA | TRBJ2-5 | TRBV6-1 | NA | CASSLGSSNQETQYF | TGTGCCAGCAGTTTGGGCAGTTCGAACCAAGAGACCCAGTACTTC
NA | TRBJ2-7 | TRBV5-1 | TRBD1 | CASSQGQGVNEQYF | TGCGCCAGCAGCCAAGGACAGGGGGTCAACGAGCAGTACTTC
NA | TRBJ2-7 | TRBV7-9 | TRBD1 | CSSSLRSSRDRVEDEQYF | TGTTCCAGCAGCTTACGATCCTCCCGGGACAGGGTTGAGGACGAGCAGTACTTC
NA | TRBJ1-1 | TRBV13 | NA | CASSLWGGMNTEAFF | TGTGCCAGCAGCTTATGGGGAGGGATGAACACTGAAGCTTTCTTT
NA | TRBJ1-5 | TRBV15 | NA | CATSTRLEGTNQPQHF | TGTGCCACCAGCACCCGCCTAGAGGGAACTAATCAGCCCCAGCATTTT
NA | TRBJ1-1 | TRBV27 | NA | CASSLLSGGSAFF | TGTGCCAGCAGTTTATTGAGCGGGGGGAGTGCTTTCTTT
NA | TRBJ1-5 | TRBV19 | NA | CASSIVVHQPQHF | TGTGCCAGTAGTATAGTAGTTCATCAGCCCCAGCATTTT
once | TRBJ2-3 | TRBV7-3 | TRBD2 | CASSLSRGLAEDTQYF | TGTGCCAGCAGCTTGTCCCGTGGACTAGCGGAAGATACGCAGTATTTT